A single TCR beta chain is shown here with its context. There are 15 residues in the CDR3. CDR1 and CDR2 (germline): SEHNR, FQNEAQ (reference sequence). The V and J ends lost 5 bases and 1 base respectively, with 14 bases between them. Using its own MiXCR run on the 5' RACE reads, TCRdb lists one record per CDR3 protein. The sample has 50,000 to 60,000 distinct CDR3 sequences; about a fifth are singletons. Cells sorted as Tregs were CD4+, CD25+ and CD127-/low. The TCR originated in a female donor with breast cancer. The sample comprised tumor-infiltrating Tregs sorted from the breast tumor. The gene calls are TRBV7-9 and TRBJ2-5; D is perhaps TRBD2 (6 bases). The CDR3 nucleotides are TGTGCCAGCAGCGGGGGGTCAAGCGGCCAAGAGACCCAGTACTTC. This sequence encodes CASSGGSSGQETQYF. The whole variable domain, remainder taken from reference TRBV7-9 and TRBJ2-5, is DTGVSQNPRHKITKRGQNVTFRCDPISEHNRLYWYRQTLGQGPEFLTYFQNEAQLEKSRLLSDRFSAERPKGSFSTLEIQRTEQGDSAMYLCASSGGSSGQETQYFGPGTRLLVL.